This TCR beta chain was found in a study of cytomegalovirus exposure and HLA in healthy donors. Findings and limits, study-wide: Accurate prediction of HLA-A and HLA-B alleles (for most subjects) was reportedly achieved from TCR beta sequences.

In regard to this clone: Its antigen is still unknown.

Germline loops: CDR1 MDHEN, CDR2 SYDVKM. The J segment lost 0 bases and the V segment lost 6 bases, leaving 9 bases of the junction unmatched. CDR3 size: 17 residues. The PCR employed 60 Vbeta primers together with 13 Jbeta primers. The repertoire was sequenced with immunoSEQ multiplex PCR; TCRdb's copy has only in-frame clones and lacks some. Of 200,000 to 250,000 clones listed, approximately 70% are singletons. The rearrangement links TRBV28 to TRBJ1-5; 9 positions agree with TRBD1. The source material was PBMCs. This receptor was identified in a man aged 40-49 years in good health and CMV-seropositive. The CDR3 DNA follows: TGTGCCAGCAGGGCCGGGACAGGGACCTTTAGCAATCAGCCCCAGCATTTT. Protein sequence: CASRAGTGTFSNQPQHF.